The entry that follows covers one T cell receptor (beta chain) sequence. These data belong to a study of blood T cell repertoires in COVID-19. As for the study in general: Sources were T cells, B-cell-depleted T cells, or PBMCs; the material itself was cDNA or gDNA.

The CDR3 covers 16 residues. V lost 8 bases and J lost 4; bases outside the gene matches: 14. Germline values: CDR1 SGHVS, CDR2 FNYEAQ. Libraries were prepared by immunoSEQ multiplex PCR; TCRdb keeps only in-frame clonotypes and omits some of them. The sample records around 200,000 clones, more than 75% being singletons. This chain links TRBV7-6 with TRBJ1-2, with 9 bases that match TRBD1. Sequencing was performed on peripheral blood. This TCR was sampled from a man aged 50 to 60 with acute or convalescent COVID-19. The CDR3 DNA is TGTGCCAGCGGACCCAGATCGGGACAGGGAGGCTATGGCTACACCTTC. Amino acids: CASGPRSGQGGYGYTF.